This is a list of T cell receptor beta chains from one sample in a study of T cell clones after liver transplantation. Sequenced by immunoSEQ multiplex PCR; TCRdb stores in-frame clones only, minus some. Here the sample spans a few thousand clones, 27% being singletons. Which antigens these TCRs recognize remains unknown. Material for sequencing was CD4+ T cells from cultured PBMCs. The source is a human patient who received a liver transplant. Some T cells may have originated in the graft donor. The CDR3 runs from the conserved cysteine through the conserved F or W. D genes are given only for firm matches. Clone size is stated in some rows and not others, as once, few, many or a class when expanded.

clone_size j_call v_call d_call cdr3_aa cdr3_nt
. TRBJ2-2 TRBV19 . CASSIVGQPNTGELFF TGTGCCAGTAGTATAGTAGGACAGCCGAACACCGGGGAGCTGTTTTTT
. TRBJ2-4 TRBV10-3 TRBD2 CASSYSGGDKNIQYF TGTGCCAGCAGTTACTCCGGGGGGGACAAAAACATTCAGTACTTC
medium-sized TRBJ2-7 TRBV28 . CASSSPGGGWTF TGTGCCAGCAGTTCCCCTGGGGGTGGTTGGACATTC
. TRBJ2-2 TRBV7-3 . CASSLQRGSGELFF TGTGCCAGCAGCTTACAGAGGGGGTCCGGGGAGCTGTTTTTT
medium-sized TRBJ1-2 TRBV7-9 . CASSLEEGHGYTF TGTGCCAGCAGCTTAGAGGAGGGTCATGGCTACACCTTC
few TRBJ2-1 TRBV7-2 TRBD2 CASSLGLAGGREFF TGTGCCAGCAGCCTGGGGCTAGCGGGGGGGCGAGAGTTCTTC
few TRBJ2-5 TRBV6-1 . CASSEIGRQETQYF TGTGCCAGCAGTGAAATCGGCAGACAAGAGACCCAGTACTTC
. TRBJ2-6 TRBV16 . CASSQSSQAGANVLTF TGTGCCAGCAGCCAATCGAGTCAGGCTGGGGCCAACGTCCTGACTTTC
medium-sized TRBJ2-4 TRBV5-4 . CASSSEELAKNIQYF TGTGCCAGCAGCTCTGAAGAATTAGCCAAAAACATTCAGTACTTC
. TRBJ2-2 TRBV7-3 TRBD2 CASSSGLAGVRGTGELFF TGTGCCAGCAGCTCAGGACTAGCGGGAGTGCGGGGCACCGGGGAGCTGTTTTTT
few TRBJ2-5 TRBV9 . CASSLGETQYF TGTGCCAGCAGTTTAGGAGAGACCCAGTACTTC
medium-sized TRBJ1-1 TRBV27 . CASAVRPTEAFF TGTGCCAGCGCAGTTAGACCCACTGAAGCTTTCTTT
. TRBJ2-1 TRBV6-5 TRBD1 CASSRQGIDNEQFF TGTGCCAGCAGTCGACAGGGTATAGACAATGAGCAGTTCTTC
large TRBJ2-3 TRBV4-2 . CASSQTEFSTDTQYF TGTGCCAGCAGCCAAACCGAATTTAGCACAGATACGCAGTATTTT
few TRBJ1-1 TRBV28 . CATEWGGVTEAFF TGTGCCACCGAATGGGGGGGGGTCACTGAAGCTTTCTTT
. TRBJ2-7 TRBV20-1 . CSAFSTYEQYF TGCAGTGCGTTCAGTACCTACGAGCAGTACTTC
. TRBJ2-2 TRBV7-2 . CASSLTRHTGELFF TGTGCCAGCAGCTTAACCCGCCACACCGGGGAGCTGTTTTTT
. TRBJ2-3 TRBV4-2 TRBD1 CASSQRSAGGADTQYF TGTGCCAGCAGCCAACGATCGGCAGGGGGCGCAGATACGCAGTATTTT
. TRBJ2-7 TRBV9 TRBD2 CASSTSSGGYEQYF TGTGCCAGCAGCACGTCTAGCGGGGGGTACGAGCAGTACTTC
few TRBJ1-1 TRBV27 . CASRDQKHTEAFF TGTGCCAGCAGAGACCAGAAACACACTGAAGCTTTCTTT
few TRBJ2-7 TRBV11-3 . CASSRGPGESYEQYF TGTGCCAGCAGCCGAGGGCCCGGCGAATCCTACGAGCAGTACTTC
. TRBJ2-3 TRBV19 . CASSIGLTDTQYF TGTGCCAGTAGTATTGGACTTACCGATACGCAGTATTTT
. TRBJ2-6 TRBV7-3 . CASSAIRDALQSRANVLTF TGTGCCAGCAGCGCTATCCGAGACGCCTTACAAAGTCGGGCCAACGTCCTGACTTTC
few TRBJ2-5 TRBV4-3 TRBD2 CASSQDWAGGFLETQYF TGCGCCAGCAGCCAAGATTGGGCGGGGGGCTTTCTAGAGACCCAGTACTTC
. TRBJ1-1 TRBV7-4 . CASSLTSRLTHTEAFF TGTGCCAGCAGCTTGACATCACGGTTGACACACACTGAAGCTTTCTTT
few TRBJ2-3 TRBV6-6 . CASQGLDTDTQYF TGTGCCAGCCAGGGCTTAGACACAGATACGCAGTATTTT
. TRBJ1-2 TRBV15 . CATSRPGSYGYTF TGTGCCACCAGCCGCCCCGGGAGTTATGGCTACACCTTC
few TRBJ1-1 TRBV27 . CASAPGGMNTEAFF TGTGCCAGCGCCCCGGGGGGGATGAACACTGAAGCTTTCTTT
. TRBJ2-1 TRBV7-8 . CASISGSYNEQFF TGTGCCAGCATTTCGGGCTCCTACAATGAGCAGTTCTTC
. TRBJ1-1 TRBV18 . CASSPYPGTEAFF TGTGCCAGCTCACCTTACCCAGGGACTGAAGCTTTCTTT
large TRBJ2-2 TRBV10-3 . CAISESGDTGELFF TGTGCCATCAGTGAGTCGGGAGACACCGGGGAGCTGTTTTTT
medium-sized TRBJ2-1 TRBV4-3 . CASSQDLNSNSYNEQFF TGCGCCAGCAGCCAAGATCTGAACAGTAACTCCTACAATGAGCAGTTCTTC
. TRBJ2-2 TRBV29-1 . CSVETVLTGELFF TGCAGCGTTGAGACTGTCTTAACCGGGGAGCTGTTTTTT
. TRBJ1-4 TRBV5-4 . CTSSSRQVATNEKLFF TGTACCAGCAGCTCCAGACAGGTTGCAACTAATGAAAAACTGTTTTTT
. TRBJ2-5 TRBV5-4 TRBD1 CASSLDPGTVETQYF TGTGCCAGCAGCTTGGACCCCGGGACAGTGGAGACCCAGTACTTC
few TRBJ1-2 TRBV7-6 . CASSLQGHYGYTF TGTGCCAGCAGCCTCCAGGGCCACTATGGCTACACCTTC
once TRBJ1-2 TRBV28 . CASSLISGDEGYTF TGTGCCAGCAGTTTAATTTCAGGGGACGAGGGCTACACCTTC